The rows below give T cell receptor beta chains drawn from one sample of a study of blood T cell repertoires in COVID-19. The repertoire was sequenced with immunoSEQ multiplex PCR; TCRdb's copy has only in-frame clones and lacks some. This table holds nearly 350,000 clones, roughly nine tenths found once. The specimen was PBMCs or T cells enriched from blood (not recorded which). The origin of the receptors is a woman aged 25 to 39 who had recovered from COVID-19. Both conserved end residues are part of each CDR3. Fields, in order: J gene, D gene, clone size, V gene, CDR3 protein, CDR3 DNA. A D gene is named only where the DNA matches it firmly. Expanded clones are given a class, and other clones once, few, many or no size at all.

J: TRBJ2-1
D: NA
size: NA
V: TRBV12-2
CDR3: CASRFLSGGAYNEQFF
DNA: TGTGCAAGTCGCTTCCTGAGCGGGGGAGCCTACAATGAGCAGTTCTTC

J: TRBJ2-1
D: TRBD2
size: NA
V: TRBV5-1
CDR3: CASSGPGLAGGQPYNEQFF
DNA: TGCGCCAGCAGCGGGCCGGGACTAGCGGGGGGACAGCCTTACAATGAGCAGTTCTTC

J: TRBJ2-1
D: TRBD2
size: NA
V: TRBV18
CDR3: CASSPGIAGSSYNEQFF
DNA: TGTGCCAGCTCACCAGGGATAGCGGGGTCCTCCTACAATGAGCAGTTCTTC

J: TRBJ2-6
D: NA
size: NA
V: TRBV9
CDR3: CASSWRAGANVLTF
DNA: TGTGCCAGCAGCTGGAGGGCTGGGGCCAACGTCCTGACTTTC

J: TRBJ2-7
D: TRBD1
size: NA
V: TRBV7-9
CDR3: CASSSRGLHEQYF
DNA: TGTGCCAGCAGCTCCAGGGGGCTTCACGAGCAGTACTTC

J: TRBJ1-6
D: TRBD1
size: few
V: TRBV11-2
CDR3: CASSRGQGESPLHF
DNA: TGTGCCAGCAGCCGAGGACAGGGTGAATCACCCCTCCACTTT

J: TRBJ1-1
D: TRBD1
size: NA
V: TRBV7-9
CDR3: CASSRQGVTEAFF
DNA: TGTGCCAGCAGCCGACAGGGGGTGACTGAAGCTTTCTTT

J: TRBJ2-7
D: NA
size: NA
V: TRBV11-2
CDR3: CASSPGRAPYEQYF
DNA: TGTGCCAGCAGCCCGGGAAGGGCCCCCTACGAGCAGTACTTC

J: TRBJ2-3
D: NA
size: NA
V: TRBV3-1/TRBV3-2
CDR3: CASSHPRDTQYF
DNA: TGTGCCAGCAGCCACCCGCGGGATACGCAGTATTTT

J: TRBJ1-6
D: TRBD1
size: once
V: TRBV5-1
CDR3: CASTDRADSPLHF
DNA: TGCGCCAGCACGGACAGGGCTGATTCACCCCTCCACTTT

J: TRBJ2-7
D: TRBD1
size: NA
V: TRBV10-3
CDR3: CAISPGQGMYNYEQYF
DNA: TGTGCCATCAGTCCGGGACAGGGGATGTATAACTACGAGCAGTACTTC

J: TRBJ1-1
D: NA
size: NA
V: TRBV5-1
CDR3: CASSPMVGGSTEAFF
DNA: TGCGCCAGCAGCCCTATGGTGGGTGGGAGCACTGAAGCTTTCTTT

J: TRBJ1-5
D: NA
size: NA
V: TRBV30
CDR3: CAWTRQGSEPQHF
DNA: TGTGCCTGGACTCGGCAGGGAAGTGAACCCCAGCATTTT

J: TRBJ2-1
D: TRBD2
size: NA
V: TRBV6-1
CDR3: CASSEVGASGGRGQFF
DNA: TGTGCCAGCAGTGAAGTAGGGGCTAGCGGGGGGAGGGGGCAGTTCTTC

J: TRBJ2-7
D: TRBD2
size: NA
V: TRBV13
CDR3: CASSTSGGSYEQYF
DNA: TGTGCCAGCAGCACTAGCGGGGGATCCTACGAGCAGTACTTC

J: TRBJ2-2
D: TRBD2
size: few
V: TRBV6-5
CDR3: CASSSLPGGGTGELFF
DNA: TGTGCCAGCAGTTCCCTTCCGGGGGGAGGCACCGGGGAGCTGTTTTTT

J: TRBJ1-2
D: NA
size: NA
V: TRBV30
CDR3: CAWGRDTNYGYTF
DNA: TGTGCCTGGGGACGGGACACTAACTATGGCTACACCTTC

J: TRBJ1-6
D: TRBD1
size: few
V: TRBV28
CDR3: CASSFAGTGYNSPLHF
DNA: TGTGCCAGCAGTTTCGCCGGGACAGGGTATAATTCACCCCTCCACTTT

J: TRBJ2-7
D: TRBD1
size: NA
V: TRBV28
CDR3: CASSTSRTGQISYEQYF
DNA: TGTGCCAGCAGTACCTCACGGACAGGGCAAATCTCCTACGAGCAGTACTTC

J: TRBJ1-5
D: TRBD1
size: NA
V: TRBV19
CDR3: CASSRGLDRGGNQPQHF
DNA: TGTGCCAGTAGTAGGGGCTTAGACAGGGGCGGCAATCAGCCCCAGCATTTT

J: TRBJ1-1
D: TRBD1
size: NA
V: TRBV4-3
CDR3: CASSQPGQGATEAFF
DNA: TGCGCCAGCAGCCAACCGGGACAGGGGGCAACTGAAGCTTTCTTT

J: TRBJ2-3
D: TRBD2
size: NA
V: TRBV9
CDR3: CASSVGSSGGTDTQYF
DNA: TGTGCCAGCAGCGTAGGGTCTAGCGGGGGCACAGATACGCAGTATTTT

J: TRBJ1-3
D: TRBD1
size: few
V: TRBV5-5
CDR3: CASRRDSPAWASGNTIYF
DNA: TGTGCCAGCAGACGGGACAGCCCGGCGTGGGCGTCTGGAAACACCATATATTTT

J: TRBJ2-2
D: NA
size: NA
V: TRBV19
CDR3: CASSERGGIYTGELFF
DNA: TGTGCCAGTAGTGAACGGGGCGGGATATACACCGGGGAGCTGTTTTTT

J: TRBJ1-2
D: TRBD1
size: NA
V: TRBV12-3/TRBV12-4
CDR3: CASTVGQGYGYTF
DNA: TGTGCCAGCACCGTAGGACAGGGCTATGGCTACACCTTC

J: TRBJ1-5
D: TRBD1
size: NA
V: TRBV19
CDR3: CASSWTGTAYSNQPQHF
DNA: TGTGCCAGTAGCTGGACCGGGACAGCATATAGCAATCAGCCCCAGCATTTT

J: TRBJ1-4
D: TRBD1
size: NA
V: TRBV28
CDR3: CASSQLSGGRGEKLFF
DNA: TGTGCCAGCAGTCAACTATCAGGGGGAAGAGGTGAAAAACTGTTTTTT

J: TRBJ2-2
D: NA
size: NA
V: TRBV29-1
CDR3: CSVESRRSGELFF
DNA: TGCAGCGTTGAAAGCAGGCGATCCGGGGAGCTGTTTTTT

J: TRBJ1-4
D: NA
size: NA
V: TRBV15
CDR3: CATSRQTPTNEKLFF
DNA: TGTGCCACCAGCAGGCAGACACCAACTAATGAAAAACTGTTTTTT

J: TRBJ1-6
D: TRBD1
size: NA
V: TRBV28
CDR3: CASTPQGQSYSPLHF
DNA: TGTGCCAGCACCCCACAGGGACAGTCCTATTCACCCCTCCACTTT

J: TRBJ1-1
D: NA
size: NA
V: TRBV4-1
CDR3: CASSQQGGNTEAFF
DNA: TGCGCCAGCAGCCAACAGGGCGGGAACACTGAAGCTTTCTTT

J: TRBJ1-3
D: TRBD1
size: NA
V: TRBV7-9
CDR3: CASETGVGNTIYF
DNA: TGTGCCAGCGAAACAGGGGTGGGAAACACCATATATTTT

J: TRBJ2-3
D: TRBD1
size: few
V: TRBV5-6
CDR3: CASSLGTGVWTDTQYF
DNA: TGTGCCAGCAGCTTGGGGACAGGGGTTTGGACAGATACGCAGTATTTT

J: TRBJ2-2
D: NA
size: NA
V: TRBV28
CDR3: CASRTTNTGELFF
DNA: TGTGCCAGCAGAACAACGAACACCGGGGAGCTGTTTTTT

J: TRBJ1-1
D: TRBD1
size: NA
V: TRBV5-1
CDR3: CASSPDGQGATEAFF
DNA: TGCGCCAGCAGCCCGGATGGGCAGGGGGCCACTGAAGCTTTCTTT

J: TRBJ2-1
D: NA
size: many
V: TRBV5-1
CDR3: CASTGTSTYNEQFF
DNA: TGCGCCAGCACCGGGACTTCTACCTACAATGAGCAGTTCTTC

J: TRBJ2-6
D: NA
size: NA
V: TRBV5-1
CDR3: CASSPRTAYSGANVLTF
DNA: TGCGCCAGCAGCCCTAGGACAGCTTACTCTGGGGCCAACGTCCTGACTTTC

J: TRBJ2-7
D: NA
size: NA
V: TRBV2
CDR3: CASSEQREAYEQYF
DNA: TGTGCCAGCAGTGAACAGAGGGAGGCCTACGAGCAGTACTTC

J: TRBJ2-5
D: NA
size: NA
V: TRBV7-2
CDR3: CASSLGAGLGRETQYF
DNA: TGTGCCAGCAGCTTAGGGGCGGGACTGGGACGCGAGACCCAGTACTTC

J: TRBJ1-5
D: TRBD1
size: NA
V: TRBV19
CDR3: CASSSGTGGRNQPQHF
DNA: TGTGCCAGTAGTAGTGGGACAGGGGGCCGCAATCAGCCCCAGCATTTT

J: TRBJ2-1
D: TRBD2
size: once
V: TRBV3-1/TRBV3-2
CDR3: CASSQARLAEQFF
DNA: TGTGCCAGCAGCCAAGCCCGACTAGCGGAGCAGTTCTTC

J: TRBJ2-1
D: NA
size: NA
V: TRBV25-1
CDR3: CASSESRVYNEQFF
DNA: TGTGCCAGCAGTGAATCCCGGGTTTACAATGAGCAGTTCTTC

J: TRBJ1-1
D: NA
size: NA
V: TRBV9
CDR3: CASSVLIEAFF
DNA: TGTGCCAGCAGCGTCCTTATTGAAGCTTTCTTT

J: TRBJ1-1
D: TRBD1
size: once
V: TRBV6-5
CDR3: CASSYDRALNTEAFF
DNA: TGTGCCAGCAGTTACGACAGGGCCCTGAACACTGAAGCTTTCTTT

J: TRBJ2-1
D: NA
size: NA
V: TRBV29-1
CDR3: CSVDPPGNNEQFF
DNA: TGCAGCGTTGACCCGCCAGGGAACAATGAGCAGTTCTTC

J: TRBJ2-7
D: NA
size: NA
V: TRBV4-3
CDR3: CASSQGRGSSYEQYF
DNA: TGCGCCAGCAGCCAAGGACGGGGAAGCTCCTACGAGCAGTACTTC

J: TRBJ2-5
D: TRBD2
size: once
V: TRBV5-1
CDR3: CASRIGMASGGQETQYF
DNA: TGCGCCAGCAGAATTGGAATGGCTAGCGGGGGCCAAGAGACCCAGTACTTC

J: TRBJ1-2
D: NA
size: few
V: TRBV2
CDR3: CASSVGSYGYTF
DNA: TGTGCCAGCAGTGTGGGGAGCTATGGCTACACCTTC

J: TRBJ1-4
D: NA
size: NA
V: TRBV2
CDR3: CASSRGSGEKLFF
DNA: TGTGCCAGCAGCAGGGGTTCGGGTGAAAAACTGTTTTTT

J: TRBJ2-3
D: TRBD2
size: NA
V: TRBV28
CDR3: CASSPSTLAGATDTQYF
DNA: TGTGCCAGCAGTCCCTCCACCCTAGCGGGGGCTACAGATACGCAGTATTTT

J: TRBJ1-1
D: TRBD1
size: NA
V: TRBV7-2
CDR3: CASSLGTGGGEAFF
DNA: TGTGCCAGCAGCTTAGGGACAGGGGGTGGCGAAGCTTTCTTT

J: TRBJ1-3
D: NA
size: NA
V: TRBV30
CDR3: CAWSGGTGNTIYF
DNA: TGTGCCTGGAGTGGAGGGACTGGAAACACCATATATTTT

J: TRBJ1-1
D: TRBD1
size: NA
V: TRBV2
CDR3: CASRTGTGVLAEAFF
DNA: TGTGCCAGCAGGACCGGGACAGGGGTTTTGGCTGAAGCTTTCTTT

J: TRBJ2-1
D: TRBD2
size: NA
V: TRBV5-4
CDR3: CASSLGTSGYNEQFF
DNA: TGTGCCAGCAGCCTCGGGACTAGCGGCTACAATGAGCAGTTCTTC

J: TRBJ2-3
D: TRBD2
size: NA
V: TRBV13
CDR3: CASSWTSGTDTQYF
DNA: TGTGCCAGCAGCTGGACTAGCGGCACAGATACGCAGTATTTT